This T cell receptor (beta chain) was documented in a study of shared clonotypes between healthy human individuals. On the study more broadly: For every donor, three CD4 naive, three CD4 memory, two CD8 naive and one CD8 memory plates were used. Study-wide results and limits: Sorted-subset sequencing, rarefaction showed, was incomplete despite large depth.

A remark on this clone: Antigen unknown.

The V and J ends lost 4 bases and 6 bases, in that order; junction bases with no gene match: 9. The CDR3 extends over 15 amino acids. Germline V gene sequence: CDR1 SEHNR, CDR2 FQNEAQ (reference sequence). The assay used deep level. Genomic DNA of every subset was divided equally among multiple immunoSEQ plates. The table came from immunoSEQ multiplex PCR; TCRdb's copy has only in-frame clones and leaves some out. This repertoire shows 110,000 or so clones, 55% to 70% found once; its top ten account for approximately 25%. The chain is built from TRBV7-9 and TRBJ2-4; 7 bases align to TRBD1. This TCR was sampled from a woman aged 25-40 years in good health. Input material: memory CD8+ T cells sorted from blood. Regarding subset: CD45RO+ cells pooled with CCR7-negative TemRA cells. CDR3: CASSSVTGTLNIQYF. As DNA, the CDR3 is TGTGCCAGCAGCTCAGTGACAGGGACACTAAACATTCAGTACTTC.